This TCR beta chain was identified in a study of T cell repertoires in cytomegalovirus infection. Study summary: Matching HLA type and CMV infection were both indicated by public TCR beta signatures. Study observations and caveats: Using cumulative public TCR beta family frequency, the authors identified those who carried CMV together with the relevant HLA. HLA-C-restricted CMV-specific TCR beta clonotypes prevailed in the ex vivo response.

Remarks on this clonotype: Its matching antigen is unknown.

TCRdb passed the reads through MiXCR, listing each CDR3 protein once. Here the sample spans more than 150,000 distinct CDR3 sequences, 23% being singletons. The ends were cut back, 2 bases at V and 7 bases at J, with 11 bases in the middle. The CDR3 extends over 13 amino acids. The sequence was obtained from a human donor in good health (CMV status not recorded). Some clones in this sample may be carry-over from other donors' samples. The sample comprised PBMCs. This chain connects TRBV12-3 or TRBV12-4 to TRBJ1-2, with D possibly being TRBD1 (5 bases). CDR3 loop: CASSLRQGGGYTF. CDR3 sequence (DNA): TGTGCCAGCAGTTTACGTCAGGGCGGTGGCTACACCTTC.